The 21 T cell receptor beta chains given below trace back to one sample, sequenced in a study of blood T cell repertoires in COVID-19. Libraries were prepared by immunoSEQ multiplex PCR; TCRdb keeps only in-frame clonotypes and omits some of them. The sample records some 170,000 clones, 75% to 90% being singletons. Sequencing was performed on peripheral blood. These receptors came from a woman in her 40s with COVID-19, enrolled during active disease.

This chain uses TRBV10-1 with TRBJ1-1; 10 bases line up with TRBD1. This CDR3 region has 14 residues. V lost 6 bases, J lost 5 bases, and 6 bases stayed unmatched. Germline V gene lookup returns CDR1 WNHNN and CDR2 SYGVQD (reference sequence). The DNA of the CDR3 is TGCGCCAGCAGGAGGGACAGGGGTGGAACTGAAGCTTTCTTT. Protein: CASRRDRGGTEAFF.

CDR3 coding DNA: TGCGCCAGCAGCGGCGGGACTAGCGCCAATGAGCAGTTCTTC. It encodes CASSGGTSANEQFF. The chain joins TRBV5-1 to TRBJ2-1, with TRBD2 identical over 10 bases. The CDR3 spans 14 residues. J lost 6 bases, V lost 4 bases, and 4 bases had no gene match. CDR1 and CDR2 from the germline V gene are SGHRS and YFSETQ.

The V gene is TRBV4-1, the J gene TRBJ1-6, with 7 bases fitting TRBD1. After removal of 4 bases from V and 7 bases from J, the junction contained 4 bases not matched to a gene. The CDR3 extends over 14 amino acids. Germline V lookup: CDR1 MGHRA, CDR2 YSYEKL. The CDR3, as DNA: TGCGCCAGCAGCCTAAGACAGGGAAATTCACCCCTCCACTTT. It specifies CASSLRQGNSPLHF.

This chain joins TRBV10-2 and TRBJ1-4; 8 nucleotides line up with TRBD1. After removal of 0 bases from V and 4 bases from J, the junction contained 7 bases not matched to a gene. The CDR3 consists of 17 residues. CDR1 WSHSY and CDR2 SAAADI come from the germline V gene. The CDR3 region has the DNA TGCGCCAGCAGTGAGTCGACAGGGGATGGTTATAATGAAAAACTGTTTTTT. This translates into CASSESTGDGYNEKLFF.

The chain has TRBV5-8 and TRBJ2-7; 10 bases fit TRBD2. Losses at the gene ends were 1 base for V and 5 bases for J; bases not matched to a gene: 6. CDR1 and CDR2 from the germline V gene are SGHTS and YDEGEE. CDR3 length equals 15 residues. The CDR3 protein is CASSLSILAGNEQYF. CDR3 sequence (DNA): TGTGCCAGCAGCTTGTCAATACTAGCGGGAAACGAGCAGTACTTC. Complete variable domain (other parts from reference TRBV5-8 and TRBJ2-7): EAGVTQSPTHLIKTRGQQATLRCSPISGHTSVYWYQQALGLGLQFLLWYDEGEERNRGNFPPRFSGRQFPNYSSELNVNALELEDSALYLCASSLSILAGNEQYFGPGTRLTVT.

The V call is TRBV6-5, the J call TRBJ2-7; 11 positions agree with TRBD2. Germline CDR1 reads MNHEY; CDR2 reads SVGAGI. The CDR3 covers 15 residues. J lost 4 bases, V lost 7 bases, and 9 bases had no gene match. This CDR3 is CASTRLAGSIYEQYF. The CDR3 nucleotides read TGTGCCAGCACTAGACTAGCGGGATCTATATACGAGCAGTACTTC.

This chain connects TRBV7-9 to TRBJ2-7, with 8 bases fitting TRBD2. V shed 8 bases, J shed 0 bases, and the junction held 9 bases outside the gene matches. The CDR3 sequence is 15 residues long. The germline V gene encodes CDR1 SEHNR and CDR2 FQNEAQ (reference sequence). The CDR3 nucleotides are TGTGCCAGCGGGGGGCGGGAGGTCAGCTCCTACGAGCAGTACTTC. Amino acid sequence: CASGGREVSSYEQYF.

This clone has a handful of counts. This rearrangement joins TRBV5-4 to TRBJ2-2; D not certain. Germline V lookup: CDR1 SGHNT, CDR2 YYREEE (reference sequence). V lost 0 bases to trimming and J lost 7 bases, with 4 bases between them. The CDR3 consists of 12 residues. CDR3 protein: CASSLGNGELFF. CDR3 nucleotides: TGTGCCAGCAGCTTGGGTAACGGGGAGCTGTTTTTT.

V usage is TRBV6-5 and J usage is TRBJ2-7; TRBD1 is a possible D gene (5 bases). The CDR3 length is 15 residues. Germline assignment: CDR1 MNHEY and CDR2 SVGAGI. The V and J ends lost 7 bases and 0 bases respectively, with 16 bases between them. The chain's CDR3 is CASTPLGQTSYEQYF. CDR3 DNA sequence: TGTGCCAGCACCCCTCTGGGGCAAACCTCCTACGAGCAGTACTTC.

This chain joins TRBV4-1 and TRBJ2-3; TRBD1 is a possible D gene (5 bases). The CDR3 contains 18 residues. Trimming took 0 bases from V and 2 from J, leaving 18 bases between them. Germline V gene data show CDR1 as MGHRA and CDR2 as YSYEKL. The CDR3 DNA follows: TGCGCCAGCAGCCAAGATTCGGACCTCCGACAGTACACAGATACGCAGTATTTT. Amino acids: CASSQDSDLRQYTDTQYF.

V usage is TRBV6-5 and J usage is TRBJ1-1, with D perhaps matching TRBD1 (5 bases). The germline gives CDR1 MNHEY, CDR2 SVGAGI. V lost 5 bases and J lost 8, with 12 bases in between. The CDR3 runs 12 residues. The CDR3 region is CASSLQGGEAFF. For the CDR3, the DNA is TGTGCCAGCAGTCTCCAGGGTGGGGAAGCTTTCTTT.

This clone showed up just once. J is TRBJ2-3 and V is TRBV24-1; D is perhaps TRBD2 (5 bases). The CDR3 consists of 14 residues. CDR1 is KGHDR, CDR2 SFDVKD, per germline. V was cut by 11 bases and J by 6 bases, with 20 bases left in between. The CDR3 spells CAIARSVGADTQYF. The CDR3 bases are TGTGCCATCGCCCGGAGTGTGGGAGCCGATACGCAGTATTTT.

DNA for the CDR3: TGTGCCAGCAGCGCCTCTAAGGACAGCCCTTACGAGCAGTACTTC. This codes for CASSASKDSPYEQYF. The rearrangement uses TRBV9 and TRBJ2-7; perhaps TRBD1 as D (6 bases). This CDR3 region has 15 residues. Germline V CDR1 and CDR2: SGDLS, YYNGEE. Trimming pared 3 bases from V and 4 bases from J, leaving 17 bases between.

This clone was recorded once. CDR3 amino acids: CASISGGGAGEQYF. The CDR3 nucleotides are TGTGCCAGCATCTCCGGCGGGGGCGCGGGGGAGCAGTACTTC. The chain links TRBV28 to TRBJ2-7; perhaps TRBD2 as D (7 bases). The CDR3 covers 14 residues. Trimming cost V 7 bases and J 7 bases, with 20 bases left between them. Per germline, CDR1 MDHEN and CDR2 SYDVKM.

This rearrangement joins TRBV27 to TRBJ1-1, with D unclear. The CDR3 spans 15 residues. V lost 8 bases and J 0 bases, leaving 16 bases between the germline ends. Germline lookup yields CDR1 MNHEY and CDR2 SMNVEV (reference sequence). The CDR3 spells CASVARGIMNTEAFF. CDR3 DNA sequence: TGTGCCAGCGTGGCCCGAGGAATAATGAACACTGAAGCTTTCTTT.

The rearrangement joins TRBV5-1 to TRBJ1-4, with D unresolved. The CDR3 extends over 13 amino acids. Deletions cut 1 base from V and 4 bases from J, with 5 bases between. CDR1 SGHRS and CDR2 YFSETQ come from the germline V gene. CDR3 nucleotide sequence: TGCGCCAGCAGCTTGTCTATTAATGAAAAACTGTTTTTT. Residues: CASSLSINEKLFF.

This clone was observed once. The germline gene is not matched at one end of the junction; a read error may be the cause. The V gene is TRBV7-7, the J gene TRBJ2-1; no firm D call. The CDR3 runs to 13 residues. CDR1 and CDR2 from the germline V gene are SSHAT and FNYEAQ (reference sequence). In DNA form, the CDR3 reads TGTGCTAGCAGCTTACGCACAGACACTGAGCAGTTCTTC. Translation gives CASSLRTDTEQFF.

This clone was detected only once. J is TRBJ2-2 and V is TRBV21-1; the table's D gene call, TRBD1, was not cross checked with the DNA. TRBV21-1 represents a pseudogene. This CDR3 comprises 14 residues. CDR3 coding DNA: TGTGCCAGCAGCAACCCCTCACGGGACAGGAAGCTGTTTTTT. Protein product: CASSNPSRDRKLFF.

This clone was seen only a few times. The rearrangement uses TRBV11-3 and TRBJ2-2; 8 bases map to TRBD2. V shed 7 bases, J shed 4 bases, and the junction held 5 bases outside the gene matches. CDR3 size: 14 residues. CDR1 and CDR2 from the germline V gene are SGHNT and YENEEA. The CDR3 region is CASTEAGVTGELFF. The DNA of the CDR3 is TGTGCCAGCACCGAAGCGGGAGTCACCGGGGAGCTGTTTTTT.

This chain connects TRBV11-3 to TRBJ1-5; D is perhaps TRBD1 (5 bases). The CDR3 has 14 residues. Trimming stripped 0 bases from V and 7 bases from J, with 10 bases between. Germline CDR1 and CDR2: SGHNT and YENEEA. The CDR3 sequence is CASSLEEGRQPQHF. DNA for the CDR3: TGTGCCAGCAGCTTAGAGGAGGGGCGGCAGCCCCAGCATTTT. Supplemented by reference TRBV11-3 and TRBJ1-5, the full variable domain reads EAGVVQSPRYKIIEKKQPVAFWCNPISGHNTLYWYLQNLGQGPELLIRYENEEAVDDSQLPKDRFSAERLKGVDSTLKIQPAELGDSAVYLCASSLEEGRQPQHFGDGTRLSIL.

In DNA form, the CDR3 reads TGTGCCAGCAGCTCCCGCGGAGATACGCAGTATTTT. This gives the protein CASSSRGDTQYF. The V gene is TRBV11-3, the J gene TRBJ2-3; D ambiguous. V was cut by 4 bases and J by 5 bases, with 7 bases left in between. Looked up from germline, CDR1 is SGHNT and CDR2 is YENEEA. CDR3 length: 12 residues.